This T cell receptor beta chain was identified during a study of cytomegalovirus exposure and HLA in healthy donors. For the study at large: As an earlier analysis found, about 190 million T cells yielded about 120 million unique TCR beta sequences. Of the donors genotyped, several hundred in all, less than 90% fell in the Caucasian-associated ancestry cluster.

Trimming cost V 3 bases and J 6 bases, with 11 bases left between them. The germline V gene has CDR1 SEHNR and CDR2 FQNEAQ (reference sequence). The CDR3 runs 13 residues. Regarding this clone: The identical CDR3 is also encoded by other nucleotide sequences in the sample.

Primers included in the PCR were 60 Vbeta and 13 Jbeta primers. Authors' methods: An analysis performed later counted roughly 80 million unique TCR beta chains (approximately 10 million of them shared). The protocol was immunoSEQ multiplex PCR, while the TCRdb copy is restricted to in-frame clones and leaves out a portion. For V, J and clone size, that table is used; D and trimming come from the DNA. The sample lists a few hundred thousand clones; roughly 70% were seen once. The clonotype was recovered from a female donor in good health and CMV-seronegative. The specimen sequenced was PBMCs. This chain uses TRBV7-9 with TRBJ1-1; D perhaps matches TRBD1 (6 bases). This chain's CDR3 is CASSFTGSAEAFF. The CDR3 nucleotides are TGTGCCAGCAGCTTCACAGGGTCTGCTGAAGCTTTCTTT.